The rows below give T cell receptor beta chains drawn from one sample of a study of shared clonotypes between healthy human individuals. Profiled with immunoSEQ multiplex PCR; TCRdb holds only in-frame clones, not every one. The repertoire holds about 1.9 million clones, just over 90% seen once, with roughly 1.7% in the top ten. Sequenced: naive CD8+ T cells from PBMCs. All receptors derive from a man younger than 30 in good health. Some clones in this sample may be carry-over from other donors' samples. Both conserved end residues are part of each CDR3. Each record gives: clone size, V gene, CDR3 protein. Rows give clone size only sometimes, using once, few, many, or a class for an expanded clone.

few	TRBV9	CASSPARTTNEKLFF
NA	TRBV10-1	CASSEGGKESYNEQFF
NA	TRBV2	CASSTDRVDEKLFF
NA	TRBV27	CASSLVRGVYNTGELFF
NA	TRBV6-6	CASSYTSEAFF
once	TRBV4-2	CASSQGYQQYF
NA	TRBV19	CASSIGTGPSYEQYF
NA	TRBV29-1	CSVEDSITTNEKLFF
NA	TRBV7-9	CASSSRADLEGEKLFF
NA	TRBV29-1	CSVPGSYTF
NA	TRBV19	CASSISHSGNTEAFF
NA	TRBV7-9	CASSLGIAGGILPYEQYF
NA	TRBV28	CASSSPETRGGRSSYEQYF
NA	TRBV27	CASSPIDGRGPSYNEQFF
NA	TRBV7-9	CASSLAPASKSGNYGYTF
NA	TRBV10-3	CAIRGQGVTYEQYF
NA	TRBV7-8	CASSWTGTQPQHF
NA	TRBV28	CASRLSGVPYEQYF
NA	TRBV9	CASSPQGRELFF
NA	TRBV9	CASSGLGEQFF
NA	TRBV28	CASSLFDRAAGELFF
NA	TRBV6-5	CARSSGVGPTGELFF
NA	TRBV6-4	CASSDSRGSPPDTQYF
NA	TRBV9	CASSVAAPSPVNEQFF
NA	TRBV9	CASSATGTAQETQYF
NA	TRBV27	CASSADRGFQPQHF
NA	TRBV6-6	CASSYLENSNQPQHF
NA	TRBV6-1	CASSADSGRSRETQYF
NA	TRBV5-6	CASSRIWDRGNTEAFF
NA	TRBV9	CASSVADIPGSYEQYF
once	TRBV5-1	CASSLAGLSIETQYF
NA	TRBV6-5	CASSYPENTEAFF
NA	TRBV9	CASSPQGGYGAKNIQYF
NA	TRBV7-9	CASSVQRGRGTDGYTF
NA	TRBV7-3	CASSQTGGFAEAFF
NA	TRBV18	CASSPGNQGPNNEQFF
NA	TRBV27	CASSFHSQHYEQYF
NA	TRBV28	CASRRPWGWSSYEQYF
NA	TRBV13	CASSLNEYGYTF
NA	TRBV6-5	CASSLRGTGLYEQYF
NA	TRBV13	CASSLGRRDYEQYF
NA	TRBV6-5	CASSYSVALEQFF
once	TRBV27	CASSNVRLAQTQYF
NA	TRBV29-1	CSVEGRSGGGTEAFF
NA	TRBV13	CASSLEGGRNEQFF
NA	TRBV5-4	CASSVTGVLNTIYF
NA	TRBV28	CASSQTGPSNEQYF
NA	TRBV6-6	CASSYKGQGRDTQYF
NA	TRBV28	CASSLDPGKPGTSASYEQYF
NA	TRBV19	CASSIGFRYNEQFF
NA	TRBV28	CASRFTEYSNQPQHF
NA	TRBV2	CASSGGGSYEQYF
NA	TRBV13	CASSLLPGPSGRYWTQYF
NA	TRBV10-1	CASSFTGSGEAFF
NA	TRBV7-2	CASSARTGLRGSTEAFF
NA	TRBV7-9	CASSPGLARVSNTGELFF
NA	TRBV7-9	CASSWAGTYEQYF